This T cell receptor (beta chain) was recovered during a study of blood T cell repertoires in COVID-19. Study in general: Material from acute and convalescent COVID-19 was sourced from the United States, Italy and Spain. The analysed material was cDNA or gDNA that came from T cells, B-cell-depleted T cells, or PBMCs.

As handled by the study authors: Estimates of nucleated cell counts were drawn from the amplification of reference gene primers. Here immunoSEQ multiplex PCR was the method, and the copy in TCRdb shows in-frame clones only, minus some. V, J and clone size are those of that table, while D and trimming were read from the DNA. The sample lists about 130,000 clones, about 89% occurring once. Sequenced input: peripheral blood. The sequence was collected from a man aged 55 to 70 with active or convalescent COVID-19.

CDR3 nucleotide sequence: TGTGCCACCGGGCCTAGCGGGGGGGAATCTGAGCAGTTCTTC. Protein sequence: CATGPSGGESEQFF. The chain uses TRBV24-1 and TRBJ2-1; 12 bases fit TRBD2. The V and J ends lost 9 bases and 9 bases, in that order; junction bases with no gene match: 8. The CDR3 spans 14 residues. Germline CDR1 KGHDR, CDR2 SFDVKD.